A single sample is the source of the 4 T cell receptor beta chains below, sequenced in a study of blood T cell repertoires in COVID-19. Assay used: immunoSEQ multiplex PCR; TCRdb lists only in-frame clones, some missing. This sample carries approximately 300,000 clones, 70% to 90% of them seen once, and the ten largest clones take over 5%. Sequencing was carried out using peripheral blood. The receptors here all came from a woman aged 45 to 65 with COVID-19, enrolled during active disease.

The V call is TRBV4-2, the J call TRBJ2-1, with D possibly TRBD2 on 5 matching bases. The CDR3 is made up of 16 amino acids. Germline V gene data show CDR1 as LGHNA and CDR2 as YNFKEQ. V was clipped by 0 bases and J by 8 bases, with 17 bases between them. CDR3 region: CASSQEEVIGEDEQFF. In DNA, the CDR3 is TGTGCCAGCAGCCAAGAAGAGGTCATCGGGGAAGATGAGCAGTTCTTC.

In its sample, this clone was seen once. CDR3 nucleotide sequence: TGCGCCAGCAGCTTGGAGTGGGACAGGGGTGAAGCTTTCTTT. Residues: CASSLEWDRGEAFF. The V gene is TRBV5-1, the J gene TRBJ1-1; 10 bases match TRBD1. CDR1 is SGHRS, CDR2 YFSETQ, per germline. The CDR3 has 14 residues. With 0 bases clipped from V and 7 bases from J, the junction kept 3 bases outside the gene matches.

The gene calls are TRBV5-4 and TRBJ1-1; D is perhaps TRBD1 (6 bases). This CDR3 is built from 14 residues. Germline values: CDR1 SGHNT, CDR2 YYREEE (reference sequence). V gave up 5 bases and J gave up 0 bases, with 11 bases separating them. The CDR3 spells CASSSGQLNTEAFF. DNA of the CDR3: TGTGCCAGCAGTTCGGGACAATTGAACACTGAAGCTTTCTTT.

This clone was recorded once. This chain connects TRBV11-3 to TRBJ1-3; D uncertain. Germline loops: CDR1 SGHNT, CDR2 YENEEA. The V and J ends lost 3 bases and 0 bases respectively, with 6 bases between them. The CDR3 sequence is 14 residues long. The CDR3 nucleotides are TGTGCCAGCAGCTTCCCTAACTCTGGAAACACCATATATTTT. It translates to CASSFPNSGNTIYF.